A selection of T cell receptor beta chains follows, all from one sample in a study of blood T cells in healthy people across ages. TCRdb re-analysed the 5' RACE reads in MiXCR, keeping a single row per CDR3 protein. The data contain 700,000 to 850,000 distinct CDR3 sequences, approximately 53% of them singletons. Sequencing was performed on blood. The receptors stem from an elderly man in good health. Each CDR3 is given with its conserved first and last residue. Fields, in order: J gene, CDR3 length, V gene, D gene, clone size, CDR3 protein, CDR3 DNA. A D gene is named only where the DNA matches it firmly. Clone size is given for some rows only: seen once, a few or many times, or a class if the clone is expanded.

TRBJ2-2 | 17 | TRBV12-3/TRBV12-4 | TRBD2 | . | CASSFRAGTILTGELFF | TGTGCCAGCAGTTTCAGAGCGGGGACTATACTGACCGGGGAGCTGTTTTTT
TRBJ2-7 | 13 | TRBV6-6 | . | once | CASRIRDNYEQYF | TGTGCCAGCAGAATCCGGGACAACTACGAGCAGTACTTC
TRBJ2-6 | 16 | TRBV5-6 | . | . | CASSSGLRSGANVLTF | TGTGCCAGCAGCTCCGGACTGCGCTCTGGGGCCAACGTCCTGACTTTC
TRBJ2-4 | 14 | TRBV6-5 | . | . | CASSWGPNPREQYF | TGTGCCAGCAGTTGGGGACCTAATCCCCGGGAGCAGTACTTC
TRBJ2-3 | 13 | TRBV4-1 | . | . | CASSQWLLEYAYF | TGCGCCAGCAGCCAATGGTTGCTGGAATACGCGTATTTT
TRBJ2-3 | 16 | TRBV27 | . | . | CASSPPAGWTTDTQYF | TGTGCCAGCAGTCCGCCGGCGGGATGGACCACAGATACGCAGTATTTT
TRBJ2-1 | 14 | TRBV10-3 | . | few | CATQSSSAYNEQFF | TGTGCCACCCAATCGTCTAGCGCGTACAATGAGCAGTTCTTC
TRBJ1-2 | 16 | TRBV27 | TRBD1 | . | CASSTLGQERNYGYTF | TGTGCCAGCAGTACGCTTGGACAGGAACGAAACTATGGCTACACCTTC
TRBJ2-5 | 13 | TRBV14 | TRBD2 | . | CASSRTRSETQYF | TGTGCCAGCAGCCGGACTAGATCAGAGACCCAGTACTTC
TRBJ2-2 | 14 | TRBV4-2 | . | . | CASSQDPLAGELFF | TGTGCCAGCAGCCAAGATCCCCTCGCCGGGGAGCTGTTTTTT
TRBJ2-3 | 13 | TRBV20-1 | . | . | CSASGIGTDTQYF | TGCAGTGCTAGCGGGATCGGTACAGATACGCAGTATTTT
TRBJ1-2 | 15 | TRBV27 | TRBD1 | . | CASSSPGQGAGGYTF | TGTGCCAGCAGTTCCCCGGGACAGGGGGCTGGTGGCTACACCTTC
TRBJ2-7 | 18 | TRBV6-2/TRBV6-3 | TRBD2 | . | CASRAPLGLAGDPYEQYF | TGTGCCAGCAGAGCCCCCCTGGGACTAGCGGGAGATCCCTACGAGCAGTACTTC
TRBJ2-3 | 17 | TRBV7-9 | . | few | CASSLGPAGAYTDTQYF | TGTGCCAGCAGCTTGGGGCCGGCAGGGGCCTACACAGATACGCAGTATTTT
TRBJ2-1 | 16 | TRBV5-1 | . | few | CASSSQESNPYNEQFF | TGCGCCAGCAGCTCCCAGGAGTCGAACCCTTACAATGAGCAGTTCTTC
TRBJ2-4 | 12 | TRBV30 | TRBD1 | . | CAWSVQGATQYF | TGTGCCTGGAGTGTACAGGGGGCCACCCAGTACTTC
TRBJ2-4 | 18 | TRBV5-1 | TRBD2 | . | CASSGGTSGVVGKNIQYF | TGCGCCAGCAGCGGAGGGACTAGCGGGGTGGTTGGAAAAAACATTCAGTACTTC
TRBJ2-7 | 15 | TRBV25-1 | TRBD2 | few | CASSELGLAGVEQYF | TGTGCCAGCAGTGAACTGGGACTAGCGGGAGTCGAGCAGTACTTC
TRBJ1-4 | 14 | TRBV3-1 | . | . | CASSQRTSNEKLFF | TGTGCCAGCAGCCAAAGAACCTCTAATGAAAAACTGTTTTTT
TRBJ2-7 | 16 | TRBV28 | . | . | CASSSQGSQLGYEQYF | TGTGCCAGCAGTTCCCAGGGATCTCAGTTGGGATACGAGCAGTACTTC
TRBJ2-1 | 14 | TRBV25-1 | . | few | CASSELTGRDEQFF | TGTGCCAGCAGTGAACTTACAGGGAGGGATGAGCAGTTCTTC
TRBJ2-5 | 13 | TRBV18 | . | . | CASSPPSRETQYF | TGTGCCAGCTCACCACCTAGCAGAGAGACCCAGTACTTC
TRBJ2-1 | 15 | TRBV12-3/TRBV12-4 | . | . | CASSSSRSKYNEQFF | TGTGCCAGCAGTTCCTCCCGATCAAAGTACAATGAGCAGTTCTTC
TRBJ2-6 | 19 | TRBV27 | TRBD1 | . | CASSFKLPGQLSGANVLTF | TGTGCCAGCAGCTTTAAACTTCCGGGACAGCTCTCTGGGGCCAACGTCCTGACTTTC